The clone carrying this T cell receptor (beta chain) was found once. Other DNA sequences within the sample encode an identical CDR3. Assay: immunoSEQ multiplex PCR; the TCRdb copy retains only in-frame clones and omits some. The sample yields roughly 150,000 clones, approximately 80% seen once. This CDR3 is built from 14 residues. Trimming left V 0 bases short and J 2 bases short, with 7 bases between. Germline V lookup: CDR1 SGDLS, CDR2 YYNGEE. The sample comes from a study of cytotoxic CD8 clonotypes in ibrutinib-treated CLL. The starting material was PBMCs, obtained after 24 months of ibrutinib treatment. The clonotype originates from a human donor with chronic lymphocytic leukemia. V gene TRBV9 combines with J gene TRBJ2-3; D gene unclear. The CDR3 nucleotides read TGTGCCAGCAGCGTAGGGGGATCCACAGATACGCAGTATTTT. As protein: CASSVGGSTDTQYF.